This T cell receptor beta chain stems from a study of cytomegalovirus exposure and HLA in healthy donors. Whole-study context: Sequencing of 150 million to 200 million T cells in an earlier analysis found around 120 million unique TCR beta sequences.

With respect to this clone: Its antigen remains unknown.

The PCR contained 60 Vbeta and 13 Jbeta primers. TCRdb keeps only in-frame clones here, not all; method: immunoSEQ multiplex PCR. The repertoire holds under 35,000 clones, with about 63% as singletons. General study points: Only CMV serostatus was available as immune exposure information.

The specimen sequenced was PBMCs. The sequence came from a man aged 45 to 65 in good health and CMV-seropositive.

CDR3 nucleotides: TGTGCCAGCACCGAGGACAGCTACGAGCAGTACTTC. This encodes CASTEDSYEQYF. The chain uses TRBV2 and TRBJ2-7; weak D call: TRBD1 (6 bases). The CDR3 consists of 12 residues. CDR1 and CDR2 (germline): SNHLY, FYNNEI. Trimming pared 7 bases from V and 3 bases from J, leaving 10 bases between.